Each of the 28 T cell receptor beta chains below was sequenced from the same sample in a study of CD8 T cells in Susac syndrome. RNA totalling roughly 0.5 to 1 ug underwent reverse transcription with random hexamers. TCRdb re-called the immunoSEQ multiplex PCR reads with MiXCR, one entry per CDR3 protein. The sample has some 99,000 distinct CDR3 sequences, about 96% seen once. The sample was CD4+ T cells from PBMCs. The receptor source for this set is a human donor in good health.

The gene calls are TRBV15 and TRBJ2-1, with 9 bases that match TRBD2. CDR3 length: 15 residues. Germline V gene data show CDR1 as LNHNV and CDR2 as YYDKDF (reference sequence). The trim removed 4 bases at V and 5 bases at J, leaving 6 bases unmatched. Here the CDR3 DNA reads TGTGCCACCAGCAAAGGACTAGCGCTCGACAATGAGCAGTTCTTC. Its protein is CATSKGLALDNEQFF.

This chain connects TRBV4-1 to TRBJ2-7; 7 bases are shared with TRBD1. CDR3 size: 14 residues. Germline lookup yields CDR1 MGHRA and CDR2 YSYEKL. The V gene end was trimmed by 2 bases and the J gene end by 1 base; junction bases not matched to a gene: 2. The DNA for the CDR3 is TGCGCCAGCAGCCAAAGACAGGGTTCCTACGAGCAGTACTTC. Translating gives CASSQRQGSYEQYF.

The chain carries TRBV28 and TRBJ1-2; D may be TRBD1 (6 bases). CDR1 is MDHEN, CDR2 SYDVKM, per germline. The V and J ends lost 4 bases and 4 bases respectively, with 16 bases between them. The CDR3 covers 15 residues. CDR3 protein: CASSSPTGLGYGYTF. CDR3 DNA sequence: TGTGCCAGCAGTTCCCCCACAGGGTTGGGCTATGGCTACACCTTC.

V and J are TRBV5-1 and TRBJ1-1; a weak D match, TRBD1 (6 bases). The CDR3 is 15 amino acids. The germline V and J ends were trimmed by 0 bases and 4 bases, with 13 bases remaining between them. Germline V gene lookup returns CDR1 SGHRS and CDR2 YFSETQ. The CDR3 sequence: CASSLVGGSGTEAFF. CDR3 bases: TGCGCCAGCAGCTTGGTCGGGGGCTCTGGCACTGAAGCTTTCTTT.

The rearrangement joins TRBV6-2 or TRBV6-3 to TRBJ2-7; no definite D call. Germline V gives CDR1 MNHEY, CDR2 SVGEGT. The V and J ends lost 8 bases and 3 bases respectively, with 8 bases between them. The CDR3 is made up of 11 amino acids. CDR3: CASRQLYEQYF. The DNA for the CDR3 is TGTGCCAGCCGACAACTCTACGAGCAGTACTTC.

The rearrangement links TRBV7-2 to TRBJ2-5, with D unresolved. V was cut by 4 bases and J by 5 bases, with 11 bases left in between. CDR1 and CDR2 (germline): SGHTA, FQGNSA. This CDR3 has 13 residues. CDR3: CASSSSQMETQYF. The CDR3, as DNA: TGTGCCAGCAGCTCCTCCCAAATGGAGACCCAGTACTTC.

This clonotype was recorded once. The rearrangement joins TRBV3-1 to TRBJ1-1; D is unclear. V gave up 1 base and J gave up 4 bases, with 4 bases separating them. CDR1 is LGHDT, CDR2 YNNKEL, per germline (reference sequence). CDR3 length equals 12 residues. The CDR3 region is CASSQVVTEAFF. The CDR3 DNA reads as TGTGCCAGCAGCCAAGTCGTCACTGAAGCTTTCTTT.

The V gene is TRBV4-2, the J gene TRBJ2-5; tentative D call: TRBD1 (5 bases). CDR3 size: 13 residues. The V end lost 3 bases, the J end lost 9 bases, and 14 bases lay between the germline ends. The germline CDR1 and CDR2 sequences are LGHNA and YNFKEQ. The CDR3 DNA sequence: TGTGCCAGCAGCCAGGGGATCGACAGTGCCCAGTACTTC. It encodes CASSQGIDSAQYF.

V usage is TRBV6-5 and J usage is TRBJ2-3; 9 positions agree with TRBD2. This CDR3 is built from 15 residues. Germline CDR1 is MNHEY and CDR2 is SVGAGI. V trimming: 6 bases; J trimming: 2 bases; junction bases outside the gene matches: 6. The CDR3 loop reads CASSFQRGATDTQYF. The CDR3 nucleotides read TGTGCCAGCAGCTTCCAGCGGGGGGCCACAGATACGCAGTATTTT.

The chain carries TRBV5-1 and TRBJ1-2; a possible D gene is TRBD1 (6 bases). V was pared by 4 bases and J by 2 bases, with 15 bases between. Germline lookup yields CDR1 SGHRS and CDR2 YFSETQ. There are 15 residues in the CDR3. The CDR3 bases are TGCGCCAGCAGCCCGGACAGCCAAATAAACTATGGCTACACCTTC. As protein: CASSPDSQINYGYTF.

The V and J genes are TRBV7-2 and TRBJ2-1, with 7 bases lining up with TRBD2. This CDR3 spans 17 amino acids. The germline V gene encodes CDR1 SGHTA and CDR2 FQGNSA. Germline trimming cut 0 bases from V and 4 bases from J; bases unmatched to any gene: 9. CDR3 nucleotides: TGTGCCAGCAGCTTAGCCAGAAGCAGCGGGAAGTACAATGAGCAGTTCTTC. Encoded protein: CASSLARSSGKYNEQFF.

This sequence joins TRBV28 and TRBJ2-1; TRBD2 aligns across 8 bases. Germline CDR1 and CDR2: MDHEN and SYDVKM. J lost 8 bases, V lost 4 bases, and 13 bases had no gene match. This CDR3 is 16 amino acids long. The CDR3 nucleotides are TGTGCCAGCAGTTCCCCCCGGGGGGGGCCTCGCGATGAGCAGTTCTTC. Translated: CASSSPRGGPRDEQFF. Together with reference TRBV28 and TRBJ2-1, the CDR3 gives the full variable domain: DVKVTQSSRYLVKRTGEKVFLECVQDMDHENMFWYRQDPGLGLRLIYFSYDVKMKEKGDIPEGYSVSREKKERFSLILESASTNQTSMYLCASSSPRGGPRDEQFFGPGTRLTVL.

The chain links TRBV9 to TRBJ2-1, with unresolved D. V was clipped by 4 bases and J by 0 bases, with 14 bases between them. CDR3 length: 16 amino acids. Germline-derived CDR1 and CDR2 are SGDLS and YYNGEE. CDR3 amino acids: CASSPGPHSSYNEQFF. Written as DNA, the CDR3 is TGTGCCAGCAGCCCAGGCCCCCACAGCTCCTACAATGAGCAGTTCTTC.

The rearrangement uses TRBV7-8 and TRBJ1-2, with unresolved D. Trimming took off 3 bases at V and 4 bases at J, with 9 bases between the two ends. The CDR3 is made up of 13 amino acids. The germline V gene encodes CDR1 SGHVS and CDR2 FQNEAQ. The CDR3 loop reads CASSLEGFYGYTF. The CDR3, as DNA: TGTGCCAGCAGCTTGGAGGGTTTCTATGGCTACACCTTC.

This chain uses TRBV12-3 or TRBV12-4 with TRBJ2-7; D might be TRBD1 (6 bases). CDR3 length: 14 residues. V shed 5 bases and J shed 2 bases, with 13 bases lying between them. As DNA, the CDR3 is TGTGCCAGCAGTCGACAGGCAGGAGCCTACGAGCAGTACTTC. It is translated as CASSRQAGAYEQYF.

The chain is built from TRBV14 and TRBJ1-6; the D is unclear. This CDR3 contains 14 residues. Germline CDR1 and CDR2: SGHDN and FVKESK. V was clipped by 5 bases and J by 6 bases, with 11 bases between them. This CDR3 is CASSEILSNSPLHF. CDR3 bases: TGTGCCAGCAGCGAAATCCTCTCTAATTCACCCCTCCACTTT.

This sequence joins TRBV2 and TRBJ1-3, with unresolved D. The V end was cut by 6 bases, the J end by 3 bases, with 12 bases between. The CDR3 is 14 amino acids. Germline V gene lookup returns CDR1 SNHLY and CDR2 FYNNEI. The CDR3 DNA reads as TGTGCCAGCAGAGGACTGGGAATTGGAAACACCATATATTTT. It is translated as CASRGLGIGNTIYF.

The rearrangement links TRBV20-1 to TRBJ1-2, with 10 bases that match TRBD1. Per the germline V gene, CDR1 is DFQATT and CDR2 is SNEGSKA (reference sequence). The CDR3 has 14 residues. Germline trimming cut 2 bases from V and 4 bases from J; bases unmatched to any gene: 4. The CDR3 DNA follows: TGCAGTGCTAGAATGACAGGGGGCGGCTATGGCTACACCTTC. Translated, it gives CSARMTGGGYGYTF.

The rearrangement uses TRBV30 and TRBJ2-1; the match to TRBD2 covers 9 bases. The germline CDR1 and CDR2 sequences are GTSNPN and SVGIG (reference sequence). The junction had 3 bases not matched to a gene; V was cut back by 2 bases and J by 4 bases. This CDR3 spans 14 amino acids. The chain's CDR3 is CAWSTAGGYNEQFF. The CDR3 DNA sequence: TGTGCCTGGAGTACAGCGGGGGGTTACAATGAGCAGTTCTTC.

The chain couples TRBV20-1 to TRBJ2-7; TRBD2 matches at 13 bases. The CDR3 runs 20 residues. Germline CDR1 is DFQATT and CDR2 is SNEGSKA (reference sequence). The J segment lost 2 bases and the V segment lost 0 bases, leaving 16 bases of the junction unmatched. The CDR3 DNA reads TGCAGTGCTAGAGATGGTGGATGGGGGACTAGCGGGACCCATCCCTACGAGCAGTACTTC. This gives the protein CSARDGGWGTSGTHPYEQYF.

The table lists this clonotype with a few counts. V is TRBV20-1 and J is TRBJ1-5; a possible D gene is TRBD1 (5 bases). CDR3 length equals 12 residues. V was cut by 5 bases and J by 4 bases, with 9 bases left in between. Germline CDR1 DFQATT, CDR2 SNEGSKA (reference sequence). The CDR3 protein is CSASGGNQPQHF. CDR3 coding DNA: TGCAGTGCTTCGGGGGGGAATCAGCCCCAGCATTTT.

The rearrangement links TRBV12-3 or TRBV12-4 to TRBJ1-3; D is perhaps TRBD1 (5 bases). The CDR3 covers 12 residues. V was cut by 11 bases and J by 0 bases, with 8 bases left in between. The CDR3 nucleotides are TGTGCCTGGGGCTCCTCTGGAAACACCATATATTTT. Residues: CAWGSSGNTIYF.

The chain uses TRBV4-1 and TRBJ1-4; a possible D gene is TRBD1 (5 bases). V was clipped by 2 bases and J by 8 bases, with 9 bases between them. Germline lookup yields CDR1 MGHRA and CDR2 YSYEKL. The CDR3 extends over 13 amino acids. CDR3 in amino acids: CASSQLWGEKLFF. Here the CDR3 DNA reads TGCGCCAGCAGCCAATTGTGGGGGGAAAAACTGTTTTTT.

V and J are TRBV24-1 and TRBJ2-3; no clear D. Trimming shortened V by 5 bases and J by 3 bases, and 14 bases separated the two germline ends. This CDR3 region has 15 residues. Germline CDR1 KGHDR, CDR2 SFDVKD. This CDR3 is CATSGGGTGTDTQYF. In DNA, the CDR3 is TGTGCCACCAGTGGAGGCGGAACTGGGACAGATACGCAGTATTTT.

This chain joins TRBV20-1 and TRBJ2-5, with D tentatively TRBD1 (5 bases). The CDR3 sequence is 15 residues long. The ends were cut back, 3 bases at V and 0 bases at J, with 14 bases in the middle. The germline V gene encodes CDR1 DFQATT and CDR2 SNEGSKA (reference sequence). For the CDR3, the DNA is TGCAGTGCTAGCAATTTACAGGTCTACCAAGAGACCCAGTACTTC. Protein product: CSASNLQVYQETQYF.

This clonotype was recorded only once. The chain carries TRBV5-4 and TRBJ2-5, with D possibly matching TRBD1 (5 bases). The CDR3 loop spans 14 amino acids. Deletions cut 0 bases from V and 3 bases from J, with 9 bases between. CDR1 is SGHNT, CDR2 YYREEE, per germline (reference sequence). In DNA form, the CDR3 reads TGTGCCAGCAGCTTGGAAGGCAGGGAAGAGACCCAGTACTTC. Its translation is CASSLEGREETQYF.

J is TRBJ2-2 and V is TRBV29-1; D may match TRBD1 or TRBD2 (5 bases each). CDR1 SQVTM and CDR2 ANQGSEA come from the germline V gene. This CDR3 region has 14 residues. Trimming stripped 6 bases from V and 5 bases from J, with 16 bases between. The CDR3 sequence: CSVGTQIMTGELFF. CDR3 bases: TGCAGCGTCGGGACCCAAATAATGACCGGGGAGCTGTTTTTT.

The rearrangement joins TRBV7-8 to TRBJ2-7; D unresolved. The length of the CDR3 is 16 residues. Germline assignment: CDR1 SGHVS and CDR2 FQNEAQ. The ends were cut back, 1 base at V and 7 bases at J, with 20 bases in the middle. The CDR3 nucleotides read TGTGCCAGCAGCTTAGGACTTCTCACGCTCGGCATAGAGCAGTACTTC. Its protein is CASSLGLLTLGIEQYF.